The following is a T cell receptor beta chain sequence with its context. The CDR3 covers 15 residues. In germline, CDR1 is SGHKS, CDR2 YYEKEE (reference sequence). Unmatched junction bases numbered 5, after V lost 0 bases and J lost 2 bases. The data originate from a study of blood T cell repertoires in COVID-19. Study in general: PBMCs, B-cell-depleted T cells, or T cells were the source of the cDNA or gDNA that made up the material.

As handled by the study authors: Estimates of nucleated cell counts were drawn from the amplification of reference gene primers. The data were produced by immunoSEQ multiplex PCR, yet TCRdb's version contains in-frame clones alone and is incomplete. The DNA was the basis for D and trimming; V, J and clone size are from that table. The sample consists of approximately 51,000 clones, 70% to 85% of them appearing once. This chain connects TRBV5-5 to TRBJ2-7; 7 nucleotides match TRBD1. This receptor was obtained from a human donor in a cohort sampled during active COVID-19. The material sequenced was peripheral blood. In nucleotides, the CDR3 is TGTGCCAGCAGCTTGGGGGACAGCAGAGCCTACGAGCAGTACTTC. Its protein is CASSLGDSRAYEQYF.